This T cell receptor (beta chain) was sequenced for a study of shared clonotypes between healthy human individuals. Original processing methods: ImmunoSEQ output held junction-only sequences without quality scores, so filtering differed. Assay used: immunoSEQ multiplex PCR; TCRdb lists only in-frame clones, some missing. D and trimming were read from the DNA, whereas the V and J calls and clone size are those reported in that table. Here the sample spans 500,000 to 650,000 clones, 70% to 80% being singletons. Germline CDR1 and CDR2: ENHRY and SYGVKD. The length of the CDR3 is 16 residues. In regard to this clone: A much larger clone lies a single base off, so this may be a read error. At the DNA level, this CDR3 is encoded by other sequences in the same sample as well.

Donors had no recently reported acute infections or vaccinations and were HIV-negative. This chain joins TRBV10-3 and TRBJ1-2; D gene unclear. Sequenced input: PBMCs. This clonotype was sampled from a woman aged 40-49 years in good health. Some clones in this sample may be carry-over from other donors' samples. CDR3: CAISEPQARANYGYTF. The DNA of the CDR3 is TGTGCCATAAGTGAGCCCCAAGCTAGGGCTAACTATGGCTACACCTTC.